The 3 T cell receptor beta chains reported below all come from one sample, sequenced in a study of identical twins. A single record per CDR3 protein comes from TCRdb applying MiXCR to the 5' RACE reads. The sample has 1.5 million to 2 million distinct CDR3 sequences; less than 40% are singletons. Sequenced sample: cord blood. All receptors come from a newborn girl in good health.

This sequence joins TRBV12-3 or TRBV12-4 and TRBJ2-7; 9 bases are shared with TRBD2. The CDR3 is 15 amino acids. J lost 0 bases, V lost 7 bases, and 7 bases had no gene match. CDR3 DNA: TGTGCCAGCACCATTAGCGGGAGCCCCTCCTACGAGCAGTACTTC. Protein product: CASTISGSPSYEQYF.

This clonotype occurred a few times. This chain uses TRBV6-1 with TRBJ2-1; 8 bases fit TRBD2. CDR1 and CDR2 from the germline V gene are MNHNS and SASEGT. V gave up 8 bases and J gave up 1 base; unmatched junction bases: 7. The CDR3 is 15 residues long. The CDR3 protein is CASGAGLVSYNEQFF. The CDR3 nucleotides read TGTGCCAGCGGCGCGGGACTAGTGTCCTACAATGAGCAGTTCTTC.

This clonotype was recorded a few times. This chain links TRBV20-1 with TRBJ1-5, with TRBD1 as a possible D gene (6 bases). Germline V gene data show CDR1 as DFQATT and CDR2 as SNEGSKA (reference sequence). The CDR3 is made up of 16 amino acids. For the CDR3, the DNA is TGCAGCCCTAGAGGGGGTTCGGAGGAGGGCAATCAGCCCCAGCATTTT. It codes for CSPRGGSEEGNQPQHF.